These 8 T cell receptor beta chains were all obtained from the same sample, sequenced in a study of T-cell reconstitution after alpha-beta-depleted transplantation in children. Preparation of the TCRbeta library used unique molecular identifiers. TCRdb reprocessed the PCR reads with MiXCR, giving one entry per CDR3 protein. The repertoire holds 250,000 to 400,000 distinct CDR3 sequences, with 23% as singletons. Here the sequenced sample was PBMCs, mostly from graft donor cells, taken 180 days after TCRalphabeta/CD19-depleted stem cell transplant. The receptors originated from a male patient under 18 who had a stem cell transplant for acute lymphoblastic leukemia, so the T cells may come from the graft donor.

This chain joins TRBV20-1 and TRBJ1-2; 11 bases match TRBD1. The CDR3 is made up of 17 amino acids. Germline V CDR1 and CDR2: DFQATT, SNEGSKA (reference sequence). V lost 3 bases and J lost 7; bases outside the gene matches: 16. The CDR3 reads CSASTQTWTGGRGGYTF. CDR3 in DNA: TGCAGTGCTAGCACCCAGACCTGGACAGGGGGCCGGGGTGGCTACACCTTC.

This clonotype was detected a few times. The V gene is TRBV7-2, the J gene TRBJ2-7; the D is unclear. There are 12 residues in the CDR3. Germline V CDR1 and CDR2: SGHTA, FQGNSA. Trimming left V 5 bases short and J 3 bases short, with 8 bases between. In DNA, the CDR3 is TGTGCCAGCAGCCATAATAACTACGAGCAGTACTTC. It specifies CASSHNNYEQYF.

Here the CDR3 DNA reads TGCAGTGCTAGAGATGGGAGGCGGCGCACCGGGGAGCTGTTTTTT. Protein sequence: CSARDGRRRTGELFF. The chain combines TRBV20-1 with TRBJ2-2, with D possibly being TRBD2 (6 bases). CDR1 is DFQATT, CDR2 SNEGSKA, per germline (reference sequence). This CDR3 comprises 15 residues. Trimming removed 0 bases at V and 4 bases at J, with 12 bases between.

The chain combines TRBV24-1 with TRBJ2-1, with a tentative D call TRBD2 (5 bases). The V end lost 5 bases, the J end lost 8 bases, and 12 bases lay between the germline ends. Germline CDR1 reads KGHDR; CDR2 reads SFDVKD. The CDR3 consists of 13 residues. The CDR3 bases are TGTGCCACCAGTGGTGCAGGAGGCGATGAGCAGTTCTTC. This encodes CATSGAGGDEQFF.

This clonotype was counted between two and nine times. This rearrangement joins TRBV4-2 to TRBJ2-1, with 9 bases lining up with TRBD2. The CDR3 has 17 amino acids. Germline CDR1 and CDR2: LGHNA and YNFKEQ. With V trimmed by 2 bases and J by 5 bases, 10 bases remained unmatched. CDR3 sequence reads: CASSQRFSGSSNNEQFF. CDR3 coding DNA: TGTGCCAGCAGCCAAAGGTTTAGCGGGAGTTCGAACAATGAGCAGTTCTTC.

The V gene is TRBV7-6, the J gene TRBJ2-5; the match to TRBD1 covers 8 bases. V gave up 4 bases and J gave up 5 bases; unmatched junction bases: 6. This CDR3 is 14 amino acids long. The germline V gene encodes CDR1 SGHVS and CDR2 FNYEAQ. CDR3 coding DNA: TGTGCCAGCAGCTCGTCAGGGGGCATCGAGACCCAGTACTTC. Encoded protein: CASSSSGGIETQYF.

There are a few counts of this clonotype. The chain combines TRBV4-2 with TRBJ2-7, with D maybe TRBD2 (6 bases). The CDR3 consists of 16 residues. CDR1 LGHNA and CDR2 YNFKEQ come from the germline V gene. V shed 0 bases and J shed 0 bases, with 12 bases lying between them. The CDR3: CASSQDLEGLSYEQYF. For the CDR3, the DNA is TGTGCCAGCAGCCAAGATTTGGAGGGTCTCTCCTACGAGCAGTACTTC.

This clonotype was detected only a few times. This CDR3 is CASSWGDSRYEQYF. CDR3 coding DNA: TGTGCCAGCAGTTGGGGGGACAGCCGCTACGAGCAGTACTTC. The chain links TRBV27 to TRBJ2-7, with a possible D match to TRBD1 (7 bases). This CDR3 has 14 residues. Germline V gives CDR1 MNHEY, CDR2 SMNVEV (reference sequence). The V gene lost 4 bases and the J gene lost 3 bases, with 13 bases spanning the gap.